A selection of T cell receptor beta chains follows, all from one sample in a study of T cells in Graves' hyperthyroidism and ophthalmopathy. Each CDR3 protein is one row after TCRdb ran MiXCR on the multiplex PCR reads. The sample includes about 380,000 distinct CDR3 sequences, about a fifth of them seen just once. The sequenced material came from blood. All receptors come from a man between 18 and 29 years old with Graves' ophthalmopathy. The CDR3 runs from the conserved cysteine through the conserved F or W. A D gene is named only where the DNA matches it firmly. Only part of the rows carry a size: once, few, many, or a class if the clone is expanded.

TRBD1	TRBV3-1	TRBJ2-1	many	CASSLRQGIIDEQFF	TGTGCCAGCAGCCTAAGACAGGGGATTATAGATGAGCAGTTCTTC
TRBD1	TRBV20-1	TRBJ1-1	-	CSALRGQDTEAFF	TGCAGTGCTCTCAGGGGGCAAGACACTGAAGCTTTCTTT
-	TRBV5-6	TRBJ2-5	few	CASSLVSRGTYMLETQYF	TGTGCCAGCAGCTTGGTCTCCCGGGGGACGTACATGTTAGAGACCCAGTACTTC
-	TRBV3-1	TRBJ1-5	many	CASSGQHLGQPQHF	TGTGCCAGCAGCGGACAGCATCTAGGTCAGCCCCAGCATTTT
-	TRBV2	TRBJ1-2	many	CASTQGQSWDGYTF	TGTGCCAGCACCCAGGGGCAGAGCTGGGATGGCTACACCTTC
-	TRBV10-3	TRBJ2-5	-	CAISESRGQETQYF	TGTGCCATCAGTGAGTCAAGGGGGCAAGAGACCCAGTACTTC
-	TRBV13	TRBJ2-2	-	CASSLALGGTYTGELFF	TGTGCCAGCAGCTTAGCACTCGGAGGGACGTACACCGGGGAGCTGTTTTTT
TRBD2	TRBV19	TRBJ2-3	-	CASSIRTSGGADTQYF	TGTGCCAGTAGTATTCGGACTAGCGGGGGAGCAGATACGCAGTATTTT
TRBD1	TRBV12-3/TRBV12-4	TRBJ1-2	few	CASSRRQGEGYTF	TGTGCCAGCAGCCGAAGACAGGGTGAAGGCTACACCTTC
-	TRBV9	TRBJ2-6	few	CASSVGDSSGANVLTF	TGTGCCAGCAGCGTAGGAGATAGCTCTGGGGCCAACGTCCTGACTTTC